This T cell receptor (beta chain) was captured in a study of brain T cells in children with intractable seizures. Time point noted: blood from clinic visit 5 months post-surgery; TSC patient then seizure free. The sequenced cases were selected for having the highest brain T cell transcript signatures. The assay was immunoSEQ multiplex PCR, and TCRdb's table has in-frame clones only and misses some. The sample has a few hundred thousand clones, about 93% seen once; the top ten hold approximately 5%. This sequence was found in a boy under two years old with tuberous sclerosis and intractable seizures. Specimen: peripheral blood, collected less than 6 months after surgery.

This CDR3 is CASSTGFTGELFF. In DNA form, the CDR3 reads TGTGCCAGCAGTACAGGGTTCACCGGGGAGCTGTTTTTT. The chain is built from TRBV28 and TRBJ2-2, with D possibly being TRBD1 (6 bases). The CDR3 is made up of 13 amino acids. The germline gives CDR1 MDHEN, CDR2 SYDVKM. V dropped 5 bases and J dropped 4 bases, with 8 bases sitting between them.